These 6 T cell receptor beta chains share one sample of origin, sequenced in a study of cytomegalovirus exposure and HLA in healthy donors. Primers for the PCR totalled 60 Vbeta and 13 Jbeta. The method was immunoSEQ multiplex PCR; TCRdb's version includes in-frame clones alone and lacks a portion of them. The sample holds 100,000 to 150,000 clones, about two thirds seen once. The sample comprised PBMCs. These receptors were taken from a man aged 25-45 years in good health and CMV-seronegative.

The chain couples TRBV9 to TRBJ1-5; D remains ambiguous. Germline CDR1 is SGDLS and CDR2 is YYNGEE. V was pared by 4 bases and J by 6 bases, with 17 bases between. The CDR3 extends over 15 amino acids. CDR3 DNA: TGTGCCAGCAGCCCGGGTCCCGGGAAGGGTCAGCCCCAGCATTTT. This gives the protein CASSPGPGKGQPQHF.

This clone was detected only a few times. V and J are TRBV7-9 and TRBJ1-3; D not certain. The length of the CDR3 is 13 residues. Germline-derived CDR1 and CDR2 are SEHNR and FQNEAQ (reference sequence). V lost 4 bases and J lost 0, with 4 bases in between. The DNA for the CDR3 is TGTGCCAGCAGCTCTACCTCTGGAAACACCATATATTTT. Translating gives CASSSTSGNTIYF.

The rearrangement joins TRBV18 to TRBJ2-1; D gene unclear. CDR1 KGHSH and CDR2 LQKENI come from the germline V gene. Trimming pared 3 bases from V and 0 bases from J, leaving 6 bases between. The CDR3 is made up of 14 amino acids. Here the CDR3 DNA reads TGTGCCAGCTCACCTTTAGACTCCTACAATGAGCAGTTCTTC. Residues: CASSPLDSYNEQFF.

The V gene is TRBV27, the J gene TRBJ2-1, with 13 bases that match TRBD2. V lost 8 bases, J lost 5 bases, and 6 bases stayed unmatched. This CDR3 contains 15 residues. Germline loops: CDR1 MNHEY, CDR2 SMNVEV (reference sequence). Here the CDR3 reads CASSSGTSGDNEQFF. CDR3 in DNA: TGTGCCAGCTCATCCGGGACTAGCGGGGACAATGAGCAGTTCTTC.

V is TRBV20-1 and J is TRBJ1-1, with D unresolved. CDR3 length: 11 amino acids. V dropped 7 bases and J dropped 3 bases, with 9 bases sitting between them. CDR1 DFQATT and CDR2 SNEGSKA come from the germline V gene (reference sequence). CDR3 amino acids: CSGVVYTEAFF. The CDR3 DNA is TGCAGTGGAGTTGTGTACACTGAAGCTTTCTTT.

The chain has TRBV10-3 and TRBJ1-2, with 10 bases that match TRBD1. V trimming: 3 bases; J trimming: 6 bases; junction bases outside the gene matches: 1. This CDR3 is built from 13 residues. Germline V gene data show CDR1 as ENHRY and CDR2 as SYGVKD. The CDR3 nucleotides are TGTGCCATCAGTGATGGACAGGGGGATGGCTACACCTTC. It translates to CAISDGQGDGYTF.